This T cell receptor (beta chain) was obtained from a study of blood T cell repertoires in COVID-19. Whole-study context: Specimens from acute and convalescent COVID-19 originated in the United States, Italy and Spain. T cells, B-cell-depleted T cells, or PBMCs provided the cDNA or gDNA that served as material.

How the authors handled the data: Amplifying reference gene primers gave estimates of nucleated cell counts. Assay: immunoSEQ multiplex PCR; the TCRdb copy retains only in-frame clones and omits some. That table supplies the V and J calls and clone size; D and trimming were determined from the DNA. The repertoire includes about 67,000 clones, over 70% of them detected once, and under 6.5% sits in the top ten. This clone was observed a handful of times. This CDR3 is 16 amino acids long. The germline V gene has CDR1 LGHNA and CDR2 YSLEER. Trimming removed 0 bases from V and 8 bases from J; junction bases left unmatched: 5.

The gene calls are TRBV4-3 and TRBJ1-4; 11 bases map to TRBD1. The clonotype originates from a man in his fifties with active COVID-19. The sequencing sample was made of peripheral blood. The CDR3 DNA reads TGCGCCAGCAGCCAAGAAGGGACAGGGGGTGGGGAAAAACTGTTTTTT. Translation gives CASSQEGTGGGEKLFF.